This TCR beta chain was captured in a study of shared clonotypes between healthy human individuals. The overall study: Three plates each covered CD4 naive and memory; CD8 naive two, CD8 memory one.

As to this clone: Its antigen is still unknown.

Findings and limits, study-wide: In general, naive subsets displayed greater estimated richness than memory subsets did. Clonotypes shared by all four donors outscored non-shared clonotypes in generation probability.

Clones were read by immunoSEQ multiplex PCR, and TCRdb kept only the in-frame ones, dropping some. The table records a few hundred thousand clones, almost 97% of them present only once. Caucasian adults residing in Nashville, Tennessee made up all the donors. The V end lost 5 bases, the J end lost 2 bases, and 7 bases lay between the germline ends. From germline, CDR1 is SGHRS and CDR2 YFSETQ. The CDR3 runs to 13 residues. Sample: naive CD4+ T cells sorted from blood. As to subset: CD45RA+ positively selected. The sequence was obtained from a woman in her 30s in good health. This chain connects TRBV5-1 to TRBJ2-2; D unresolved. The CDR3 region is CASSFANTGELFF. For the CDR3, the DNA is TGCGCCAGCAGTTTTGCAAACACCGGGGAGCTGTTTTTT.